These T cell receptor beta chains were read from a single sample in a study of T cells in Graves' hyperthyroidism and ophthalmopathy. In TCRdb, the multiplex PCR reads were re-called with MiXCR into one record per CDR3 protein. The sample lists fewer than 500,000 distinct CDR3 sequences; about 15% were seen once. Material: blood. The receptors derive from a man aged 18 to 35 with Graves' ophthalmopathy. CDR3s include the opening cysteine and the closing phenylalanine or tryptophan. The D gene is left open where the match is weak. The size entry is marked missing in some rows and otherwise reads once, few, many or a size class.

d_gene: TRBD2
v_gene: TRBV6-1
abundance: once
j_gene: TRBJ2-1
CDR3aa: CASQPGLAGDEQFF
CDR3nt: TGTGCCAGTCAACCGGGACTAGCTGGAGATGAGCAGTTCTTC

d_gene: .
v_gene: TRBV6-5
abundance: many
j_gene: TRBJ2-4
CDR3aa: CASSYLPTLAKNIQYF
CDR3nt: TGTGCCAGCAGTTACCTGCCCACATTAGCCAAAAACATTCAGTACTTC

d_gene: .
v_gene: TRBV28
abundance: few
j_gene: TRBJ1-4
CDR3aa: CASSLYLPVLSRWGEKLFF
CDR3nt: TGTGCCAGCAGTTTATATCTCCCCGTACTAAGCAGGTGGGGTGAAAAACTGTTTTTT

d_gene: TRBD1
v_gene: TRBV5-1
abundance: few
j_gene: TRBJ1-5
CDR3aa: CASSLNPGGHQPQHF
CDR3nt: TGCGCCAGCAGCTTAAACCCAGGGGGCCATCAGCCCCAGCATTTT

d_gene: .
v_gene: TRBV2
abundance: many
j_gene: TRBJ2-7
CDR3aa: CASSETHRSYEQYF
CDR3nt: TGTGCCAGCAGTGAGACCCACAGGTCCTACGAGCAGTACTTC

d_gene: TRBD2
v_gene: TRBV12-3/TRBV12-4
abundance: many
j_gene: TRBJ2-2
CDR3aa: CASSQLAGAGTGELFF
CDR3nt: TGTGCCAGCAGCCAACTAGCGGGAGCGGGCACCGGGGAGCTGTTTTTT

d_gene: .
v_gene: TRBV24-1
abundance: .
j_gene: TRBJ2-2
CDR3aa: CATSSTTGELFF
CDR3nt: TGTGCCACCAGCAGTACTACCGGGGAGCTGTTTTTT

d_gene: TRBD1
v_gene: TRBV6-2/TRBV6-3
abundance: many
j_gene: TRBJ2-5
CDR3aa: CASSSIRGQETQYF
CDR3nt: TGTGCCAGCAGTTCCATCAGGGGGCAGGAGACCCAGTACTTC

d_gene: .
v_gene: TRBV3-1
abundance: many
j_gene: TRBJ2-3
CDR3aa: CASSQQRGQLYTDTQYF
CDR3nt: TGTGCCAGCAGCCAACAGCGGGGACAACTCTACACAGATACGCAGTATTTT

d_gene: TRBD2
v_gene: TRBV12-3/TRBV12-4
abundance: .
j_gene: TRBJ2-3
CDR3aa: CASSLSSGSAVDTQYF
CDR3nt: TGTGCCAGCTCTCTTTCTAGCGGGAGCGCCGTAGATACGCAGTATTTT

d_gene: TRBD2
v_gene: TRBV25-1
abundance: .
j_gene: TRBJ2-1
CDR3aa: CASSGSSGGPYNEQFF
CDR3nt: TGTGCCAGCAGTGGTTCTAGCGGGGGGCCCTACAATGAGCAGTTCTTC

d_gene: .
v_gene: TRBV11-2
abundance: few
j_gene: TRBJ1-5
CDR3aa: CASSLDWNQPQHF
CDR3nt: TGTGCCAGCAGCTTAGATTGGAATCAGCCCCAGCATTTT

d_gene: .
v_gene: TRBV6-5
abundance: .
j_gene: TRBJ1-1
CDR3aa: CASSWGTNTEAFF
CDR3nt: TGTGCCAGCAGTTGGGGTACGAACACTGAAGCTTTCTTT

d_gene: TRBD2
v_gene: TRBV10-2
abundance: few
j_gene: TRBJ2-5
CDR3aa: CASRQLAGEETQYF
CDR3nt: TGCGCCAGCAGACAACTAGCGGGAGAGGAGACCCAGTACTTC

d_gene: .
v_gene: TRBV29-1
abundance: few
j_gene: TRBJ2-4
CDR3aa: CSVEPPSGAKNIQYF
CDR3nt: TGCAGCGTTGAGCCCCCTTCGGGGGCCAAAAACATTCAGTACTTC

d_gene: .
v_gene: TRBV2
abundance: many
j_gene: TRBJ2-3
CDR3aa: CASRADSLGTDTQYF
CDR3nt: TGTGCCAGCAGGGCCGACTCGTTGGGTACAGATACGCAGTATTTT

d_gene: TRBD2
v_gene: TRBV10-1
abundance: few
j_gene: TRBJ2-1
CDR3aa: CASSRNKNGLDNEQFF
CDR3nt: TGCGCCAGCAGCCGAAACAAAAACGGACTAGACAATGAGCAGTTCTTC

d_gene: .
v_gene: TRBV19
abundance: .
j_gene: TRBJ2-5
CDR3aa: CASRQTQYF
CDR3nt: TGTGCCAGTCGCCAGACCCAGTACTTC

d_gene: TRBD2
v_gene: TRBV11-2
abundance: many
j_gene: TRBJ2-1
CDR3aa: CASSLFVAGGILNEQFF
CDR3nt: TGTGCCAGCAGCTTATTCGTAGCGGGGGGGATTTTGAATGAGCAGTTCTTC

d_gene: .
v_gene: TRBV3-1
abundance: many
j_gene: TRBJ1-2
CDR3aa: CASSQDWGLYTF
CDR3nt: TGTGCCAGCAGCCAAGATTGGGGGCTGTACACCTTC

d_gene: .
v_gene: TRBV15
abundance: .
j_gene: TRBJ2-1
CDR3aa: CATSRVANEQFF
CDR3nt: TGTGCCACCAGCAGAGTTGCCAATGAGCAGTTCTTC

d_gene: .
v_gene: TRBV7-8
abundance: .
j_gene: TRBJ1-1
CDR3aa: CASRGQTFMNTGAFF
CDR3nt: TGTGCCAGCAGAGGGCAGACATTCATGAACACTGGAGCTTTCTTT

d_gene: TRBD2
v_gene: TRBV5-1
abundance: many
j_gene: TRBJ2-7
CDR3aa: CASSLEGASGIREQYF
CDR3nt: TGCGCCAGCAGCTTGGAGGGCGCCAGCGGGATTAGGGAGCAGTACTTC

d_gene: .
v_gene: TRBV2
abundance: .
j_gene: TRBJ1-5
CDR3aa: CASSERGGGGFNQPQHF
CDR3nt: TGTGCCAGCAGTGAAAGGGGGGGAGGAGGGTTCAATCAGCCCCAGCATTTT

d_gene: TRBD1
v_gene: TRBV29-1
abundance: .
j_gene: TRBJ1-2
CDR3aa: CSVVEGQGDHGYTF
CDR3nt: TGCAGCGTTGTTGAGGGACAGGGGGACCATGGCTACACCTTC